This TCR beta chain derives from a study of cytomegalovirus exposure and HLA in healthy donors. Whole-study findings and limits: Later, TCR association rates were found to vary by HLA locus, highest for DRB1 and lowest for HLA-C.

To note about this clone: What it binds is not known.

The PCR ran on 60 Vbeta and 13 Jbeta primers. Clones were read by immunoSEQ multiplex PCR, and TCRdb kept only the in-frame ones, dropping some. This table holds about 150,000 clones, about 83% found once. CDR1 and CDR2 (germline): MNHEY, SVGAGI. Trimming removed 7 bases from V and 2 bases from J; junction bases left unmatched: 5. This CDR3 contains 14 residues. The V and J genes are TRBV6-5 and TRBJ2-5; 9 bases line up with TRBD2. Sequenced sample: PBMCs. This receptor was taken from a middle-aged woman in good health and CMV-seronegative. The CDR3 nucleotides read TGTGCCAGCACGACTAGCGGAATTCAAGAGACCCAGTACTTC. Its protein product is CASTTSGIQETQYF.